One sample yielded the 26 T cell receptor beta chains listed below, sequenced in a study of cytomegalovirus exposure and HLA in healthy donors. Amplification used 60 Vbeta primers and 13 Jbeta primers. The repertoire was sequenced with immunoSEQ multiplex PCR; TCRdb's copy has only in-frame clones and lacks some. The profile covers some 190,000 clones, with 9.5% appearing a single time and 1% to 1.5% taken by the ten largest. Material for sequencing was PBMCs. The source is a woman between 25 and 40 years old in good health and CMV-seropositive.

CDR3 protein: CASGYLQGAGELFF. The CDR3 DNA reads as TGTGCCAGCGGATACCTACAGGGAGCCGGGGAGCTGTTTTTT. The chain carries TRBV5-6 and TRBJ2-2, with D perhaps matching TRBD1 (6 bases). The V and J ends lost 7 bases and 6 bases respectively, with 16 bases between them. The CDR3 is 14 residues long. Germline CDR1 SGHDT, CDR2 YYEEEE.

The chain couples TRBV6-1 to TRBJ2-2; D possibly corresponds to TRBD1 (6 bases). Trimming removed 6 bases at V and 5 bases at J, with 10 bases between. There are 13 residues in the CDR3. Germline loops: CDR1 MNHNS, CDR2 SASEGT. CDR3 sequence (DNA): TGTGCCAGCAGCTACAGGGTTACCGGGGAGCTGTTTTTT. The encoded protein is CASSYRVTGELFF.

This clone has a handful of counts. This chain connects TRBV6-5 to TRBJ2-2, with a tentative D call TRBD2 (6 bases). V was shortened by 5 bases and J by 7 bases, with 11 bases between the two germline ends. Germline V CDR1 and CDR2: MNHEY, SVGAGI. The CDR3 sequence is 13 residues long. Written as DNA, the CDR3 is TGTGCCAGCAGTAGGGAGGACCACGGGGAGCTGTTTTTT. This gives the protein CASSREDHGELFF.

In its sample, this clone was seen a few times. The chain recombines TRBV4-1 with TRBJ2-3; D uncertain. Germline lookup yields CDR1 MGHRA and CDR2 YSYEKL. V was cut by 0 bases and J by 6 bases, with 22 bases left in between. This CDR3 region has 18 residues. This CDR3 reads CASSQESYGGSRRDTQYF. The CDR3 nucleotides read TGCGCCAGCAGCCAAGAGAGTTACGGCGGTTCTAGGCGGGATACGCAGTATTTT.

This clone was seen a few times. The V call is TRBV6-5, the J call TRBJ2-5; 12 positions match TRBD1. Germline trimming cut 4 bases from V and 4 bases from J; bases unmatched to any gene: 1. CDR1 is MNHEY, CDR2 SVGAGI, per germline. CDR3 length equals 14 residues. The DNA for the CDR3 is TGTGCCAGCAGTTGGGACAGGGGGCGAGAGACCCAGTACTTC. Translating it yields CASSWDRGRETQYF.

Comment on this clone: Additional DNA sequences in this sample encode the identical CDR3. The chain couples TRBV2 to TRBJ2-2, with 9 bases identical to TRBD1. Germline V gene data show CDR1 as SNHLY and CDR2 as FYNNEI. V dropped 5 bases and J dropped 3; count of bases not matched to a gene: 10. CDR3 length equals 17 residues. The CDR3 protein is CASSLPGQGLDTGELFF. CDR3 DNA: TGTGCCAGCAGTCTACCGGGACAGGGCCTCGACACCGGGGAGCTGTTTTTT.

This clone came up a few times. V gene TRBV19 combines with J gene TRBJ1-1; TRBD1 might be the D (5 bases). Trimming removed 6 bases from V and 1 base from J, with 12 bases in between. The CDR3 is made up of 14 amino acids. Per germline, CDR1 LNHDA and CDR2 SQIVND (reference sequence). CDR3 sequence (DNA): TGTGCCAGTAGCCTTAGACAGAAGAACACTGAAGCTTTCTTT. Residues: CASSLRQKNTEAFF.

The chain uses TRBV5-1 and TRBJ2-5; 8 bases fit TRBD2. J lost 2 bases, V lost 3 bases, and 3 bases had no gene match. The CDR3 is 14 amino acids. Germline CDR1 and CDR2: SGHRS and YFSETQ. Here the CDR3 DNA reads TGCGCCAGCAGCTCGTTAGCGGGACAAGAGACCCAGTACTTC. Protein sequence: CASSSLAGQETQYF.

This clone was seen a handful of times. The J gene is TRBJ1-5, the V gene TRBV15, with D perhaps matching TRBD1 (5 bases). CDR3 length equals 16 residues. Germline assignment: CDR1 LNHNV and CDR2 YYDKDF (reference sequence). With 0 bases removed from V and 3 bases from J, the gap between germline ends came to 12 bases. CDR3 sequence reads: CATSRDPGSYNQPQHF. CDR3 DNA: TGTGCCACCAGCAGAGATCCAGGGTCTTACAATCAGCCCCAGCATTTT.

The sample holds a few counts of this clone. V and J are TRBV7-9 and TRBJ2-6; a weak D match, TRBD1 (6 bases). Germline V gives CDR1 SEHNR, CDR2 FQNEAQ (reference sequence). This CDR3 contains 16 residues. The V end lost 1 base, the J end lost 0 bases, and 7 bases lay between the germline ends. The CDR3 sequence: CASSLGGGSGANVLTF. In nucleotides, the CDR3 is TGTGCCAGCAGCTTAGGAGGGGGCTCTGGGGCCAACGTCCTGACTTTC.

There are a few counts of this clone. The J gene is TRBJ2-5, the V gene TRBV6-4; D not resolved. V was trimmed by 3 bases and J by 0 bases, leaving 8 bases between them. CDR1 MRHNA and CDR2 SNTAGT come from the germline V gene. The CDR3 loop spans 14 amino acids. CDR3 DNA sequence: TGTGCCAGCAGTGAAGATCTAGACCAAGAGACCCAGTACTTC. Translated: CASSEDLDQETQYF.

This clone turned up a few times. The V call is TRBV27, the J call TRBJ2-5, with D maybe TRBD2 (6 bases). The V gene's germline CDR1 is MNHEY and CDR2 SMNVEV (reference sequence). The CDR3 runs 15 residues. V lost 1 base and J lost 5, with 14 bases in between. The CDR3 sequence: CASSLFQGRWETQYF. The CDR3 DNA reads TGTGCCAGCAGTTTATTTCAAGGGAGGTGGGAGACCCAGTACTTC.

This clone turned up a few times. The rearrangement uses TRBV5-4 and TRBJ2-7; 8 bases are a match to TRBD2. The V and J ends lost 4 bases and 3 bases, in that order; junction bases with no gene match: 9. This CDR3 has 15 residues. Looked up from germline, CDR1 is SGHNT and CDR2 is YYREEE (reference sequence). DNA of the CDR3: TGTGCCAGCAGCCTGACGAGCGGGGGAAGCTACGAGCAGTACTTC. This translates into CASSLTSGGSYEQYF.

This clone showed up just a few times. The rearrangement links TRBV6-1 to TRBJ2-1; no definite D call. Looked up from germline, CDR1 is MNHNS and CDR2 is SASEGT. Trimming left V 1 base short and J 0 bases short, with 4 bases between. CDR3 length: 14 residues. The CDR3 loop is CASSEGHSYNEQFF. DNA of the CDR3: TGTGCCAGCAGTGAAGGGCACTCCTACAATGAGCAGTTCTTC.

The chain recombines TRBV7-9 with TRBJ2-7; 7 nucleotides line up with TRBD2. This CDR3 contains 17 residues. Germline V gives CDR1 SEHNR, CDR2 FQNEAQ (reference sequence). Losses at the gene ends were 1 base for V and 2 bases for J; bases not matched to a gene: 11. The CDR3 spells CASSLGSWRERAYEQYF. Here the CDR3 DNA reads TGTGCCAGCAGCTTAGGGTCTTGGCGGGAGAGGGCCTACGAGCAGTACTTC.

As regards this clone: Because the CDR3 is missing its conserved closing phenylalanine or tryptophan, this is likely a read error. The rearrangement joins TRBV13 to TRBJ1-4; D is undetermined. CDR1 is PRHDT, CDR2 FYEKMQ, per germline (reference sequence). The CDR3 sequence is 14 residues long. V dropped 5 bases and J dropped 6 bases, with 13 bases sitting between them. The CDR3 nucleotides read TGTGCCAGCAGCACCCGGGAGAGGGATGAAAAACTGTTTTCT. As protein: CASSTRERDEKLFS.

This clone was found a few times. The chain uses TRBV11-2 and TRBJ2-1; the match to TRBD2 covers 10 bases. Germline lookup yields CDR1 SGHAT and CDR2 FQNNGV. The CDR3 sequence is 15 residues long. V dropped 3 bases and J dropped 7; count of bases not matched to a gene: 6. The DNA of the CDR3 is TGTGCCAGCAGCTTTCTAGCGGGAGAGGGTAATGAGCAGTTCTTC. Translated, it gives CASSFLAGEGNEQFF.

This clone was seen only a few times. The chain couples TRBV27 to TRBJ2-1; D might be TRBD1 (5 bases). CDR1 is MNHEY and CDR2 is SMNVEV in the germline V gene (reference sequence). The CDR3 loop spans 16 amino acids. With 0 bases removed from V and 8 bases from J, the gap between germline ends came to 17 bases. The CDR3 region has the DNA TGTGCCAGCAGTTTATCGCGGCAGGGTCTTTTTGATGAGCAGTTCTTC. As protein: CASSLSRQGLFDEQFF.

The rearrangement links TRBV5-4 to TRBJ2-7, with D maybe TRBD1 (6 bases). With 4 bases removed from V and 6 bases from J, the gap between germline ends came to 11 bases. The germline gives CDR1 SGHNT, CDR2 YYREEE (reference sequence). The CDR3 covers 12 residues. In DNA, the CDR3 is TGTGCCAGCAGCCTAACAGGGTCCGAGCAGTACTTC. Translated: CASSLTGSEQYF. The full variable domain, in which reference TRBV5-4 and TRBJ2-7 provide the parts outside the CDR3, is ETGVTQSPTHLIKTRGQQVTLRCSSQSGHNTVSWYQQALGQGPQFIFQYYREEENGRGNFPPRFSGLQFPNYSSELNVNALELDDSALYLCASSLTGSEQYFGPGTRLTVT.

V gene TRBV7-3 combines with J gene TRBJ2-7; D unresolved. Trimming pared 5 bases from V and 4 bases from J, leaving 12 bases between. Germline CDR1 is SGHTA and CDR2 is FQGTGA. CDR3 length: 13 residues. CDR3 DNA: TGTGCCAGCAGCCCCAACCCCAGTTACGAGCAGTACTTC. Amino acids: CASSPNPSYEQYF.

This chain connects TRBV5-1 to TRBJ2-3, with 7 positions matching TRBD1. The CDR3 has 18 residues. CDR1 and CDR2 from the germline V gene are SGHRS and YFSETQ. With 4 bases clipped from V and 2 bases from J, the junction kept 16 bases outside the gene matches. The DNA for the CDR3 is TGCGCCAGCAGCCCGACAGGTCCCCAAGGGGGCCACACAGATACGCAGTATTTT. Amino acid sequence: CASSPTGPQGGHTDTQYF.

This clone showed up just once. This rearrangement joins TRBV4-2 to TRBJ2-7; 10 bases map to TRBD2. V lost 2 bases and J lost 4; bases outside the gene matches: 11. Germline assignment: CDR1 LGHNA and CDR2 YNFKEQ. The CDR3 loop spans 17 amino acids. The CDR3: CASSQMGLAGALYEQYF. CDR3 DNA sequence: TGTGCCAGCAGCCAAATGGGTCTAGCGGGAGCGTTGTACGAGCAGTACTTC.

This clone turned up a few times. The chain employs TRBV27 and TRBJ1-2; D unclear. The CDR3 is 12 amino acids. Trimming stripped 7 bases from V and 3 bases from J, with 9 bases between. Germline loops: CDR1 MNHEY, CDR2 SMNVEV (reference sequence). CDR3 in DNA: TGTGCCAGCAAGAACAGCCACTATGGCTACACCTTC. Translating it yields CASKNSHYGYTF.

This clone has more than one count but fewer than ten. CDR3 sequence: CASSKGGSGTNTGELFF. In DNA form, the CDR3 reads TGTGCCAGCAGCAAGGGGGGGTCGGGAACGAACACCGGGGAGCTGTTTTTT. The V call is TRBV2, the J call TRBJ2-2, with D perhaps matching TRBD2 (7 bases). The CDR3 contains 17 residues. Germline V gene sequence: CDR1 SNHLY, CDR2 FYNNEI. Trimming took off 6 bases at V and 0 bases at J, with 17 bases between the two ends.

This chain joins TRBV5-1 and TRBJ2-5; 7 nucleotides match TRBD1. V gave up 0 bases and J gave up 2 bases; unmatched junction bases: 7. Per germline, CDR1 SGHRS and CDR2 YFSETQ. The CDR3 extends over 16 amino acids. In nucleotides, the CDR3 is TGCGCCAGCAGCTTGGGTGAGGGGGCCGGGCAAGAGACCCAGTACTTC. Protein product: CASSLGEGAGQETQYF.

The gene calls are TRBV2 and TRBJ2-7, with D uncertain. Germline V CDR1 and CDR2: SNHLY, FYNNEI. Deletions cut 6 bases from V and 1 base from J, with 13 bases between. This CDR3 has 14 amino acids. CDR3 in DNA: TGTGCCAGCAGGCTTCAATCCCGGTCCTACGAGCAGTACTTC. It codes for CASRLQSRSYEQYF. The entire variable domain, with the rest obtained from reference TRBV2 and TRBJ2-7, is as follows: EPEVTQTPSHQVTQMGQEVILRCVPISNHLYFYWYRQILGQKVEFLVSFYNNEISEKSEIFDDQFSVERPDGSNFTLKIRSTKLEDSAMYFCASRLQSRSYEQYFGPGTRLTVT.